These 27 T cell receptor beta chains came from one sample sequenced in a study of beta chain features in type 1 diabetes. Study-level points and caveats: TCRB CDR3 length was moderately but significantly reduced in all four CD4+ subsets of Type 1 diabetes patients.

No antigen has been assigned to these receptors. TCRB transcripts that were expressed got sequenced, as all of the isolated RNA had been reverse transcribed. Method: immunoSEQ multiplex PCR; TCRdb's copy keeps in-frame clones and lacks some. Of fewer than 400,000 clones in the sample, 7% to 10% are singletons; the top ten hold roughly 0.99%. Sequenced input: central memory CD4+ T cells from blood. The source of these receptors is a man between 25 and 39 years old with type 1 diabetes.

This clone was counted between two and nine times. This chain uses TRBV25-1 with TRBJ1-4; 7 bases are shared with TRBD1. Germline CDR1 and CDR2: MGHDK and SYGVNS. The length of the CDR3 is 14 residues. V lost 6 bases, J lost 8 bases, and 9 bases stayed unmatched. CDR3 region: CASSPDRTGEKLFF. The CDR3 coding sequence is TGTGCCAGCAGCCCGGACAGGACGGGAGAAAAACTGTTTTTT.

This clone appeared a few times. This chain links TRBV5-1 with TRBJ1-2; 11 positions agree with TRBD1. This CDR3 region has 14 residues. Trimming cost V 4 bases and J 5 bases; bases outside gene matches: 4. Germline V CDR1 and CDR2: SGHRS, YFSETQ. The CDR3 DNA follows: TGCGCCAGCAGCGGACAGGGGGCAGAGTATGGCTACACCTTC. Protein sequence: CASSGQGAEYGYTF.

This clone has only a few counts. The chain links TRBV4-3 to TRBJ2-7; perhaps TRBD1 as D (6 bases). Germline values: CDR1 LGHNA, CDR2 YSLEER. This CDR3 has 17 amino acids. Trimming cost V 0 bases and J 0 bases, with 15 bases left between them. The CDR3 DNA follows: TGCGCCAGCAGCCAAGATTATAGGGGGATCACCTCCTACGAGCAGTACTTC. Translating gives CASSQDYRGITSYEQYF.

The table lists this clone with a few counts. The gene calls are TRBV7-2 and TRBJ1-1; 10 bases map to TRBD1. The germline gives CDR1 SGHTA, CDR2 FQGNSA. V was clipped by 5 bases and J by 12 bases; unmatched bases: 12. The CDR3 extends over 14 amino acids. This chain's CDR3 is CASSHLTGQGITFF. The CDR3 DNA sequence: TGTGCCAGCAGCCACCTGACGGGACAGGGGATAACTTTCTTT.

The V gene is TRBV5-4, the J gene TRBJ2-1; 11 bases fit TRBD2. Unmatched junction bases numbered 8, after V lost 6 bases and J lost 0 bases. This CDR3 has 17 residues. From germline, CDR1 is SGHNT and CDR2 YYREEE (reference sequence). The CDR3 DNA reads TGTGCCAGCAACGACCTAGCGGGGGGCCTCTCCTACAATGAGCAGTTCTTC. As protein: CASNDLAGGLSYNEQFF.

The CDR3 DNA follows: TGTGCCAGCAGCTACCCCCTCGGGGGGGGGAGCACAGATACGCAGTATTTT. It is translated as CASSYPLGGGSTDTQYF. This sequence joins TRBV7-2 and TRBJ2-3; 8 bases map to TRBD2. Germline V gene sequence: CDR1 SGHTA, CDR2 FQGNSA. Unmatched junction bases numbered 9, after V lost 4 bases and J lost 0 bases. The length of the CDR3 is 17 residues.

V gene TRBV6-5 combines with J gene TRBJ1-5; 7 bases fit TRBD1. The CDR3 runs 13 residues. The V and J ends lost 6 bases and 4 bases, in that order; junction bases with no gene match: 3. CDR1 MNHEY and CDR2 SVGAGI come from the germline V gene. This CDR3 is CASRGTDNQPQHF. For the CDR3, the DNA is TGTGCCAGCAGAGGGACAGATAATCAGCCCCAGCATTTT.

CDR3 residues: CASSYRQGNYGYTF. Here the CDR3 DNA reads TGTGCCAGCAGTTACCGACAGGGCAACTATGGCTACACCTTC. The chain links TRBV6-5 to TRBJ1-2, with 7 bases aligning to TRBD1. Losses at the gene ends were 2 bases for V and 2 bases for J; bases not matched to a gene: 2. The CDR3 loop spans 14 amino acids. CDR1 is MNHEY and CDR2 is SVGAGI in the germline V gene.

The V call is TRBV2, the J call TRBJ1-1; a weak D match, TRBD1 (5 bases). Germline loops: CDR1 SNHLY, CDR2 FYNNEI. Trimming removed 6 bases at V and 1 base at J, with 12 bases between. This CDR3 is built from 14 residues. This chain's CDR3 is CASSRVTGNTEAFF. In nucleotides, the CDR3 is TGTGCCAGCAGCAGGGTGACGGGGAACACTGAAGCTTTCTTT.

V gene TRBV5-6 combines with J gene TRBJ1-2, with D possibly being TRBD1 (6 bases). CDR3 length: 12 residues. Germline V CDR1 and CDR2: SGHDT, YYEEEE. Trimming pared 4 bases from V and 3 bases from J, leaving 7 bases between. The CDR3 reads CASSRQDYGYTF. Here the CDR3 DNA reads TGTGCCAGCAGCCGACAGGACTATGGCTACACCTTC.

This clone was counted many times. This sample also contains other DNA sequences that code for the same CDR3. The CDR3 sequence: CASRTGQKNTGELFF. CDR3 sequence (DNA): TGTGCCAGCAGAACCGGACAGAAGAACACCGGGGAGCTGTTTTTT. This chain connects TRBV7-9 to TRBJ2-2; possible D gene TRBD1, 6 bases. The germline V and J ends were trimmed by 6 bases and 1 base, with 12 bases remaining between them. Germline CDR1 is SEHNR and CDR2 is FQNEAQ (reference sequence). CDR3 length: 15 amino acids.

This clone was observed a handful of times. As DNA, the CDR3 is TGTGCCAGCAGCCTTCGGACGAGCAATTCACCCCTCCACTTT. Its translation: CASSLRTSNSPLHF. The V and J genes are TRBV5-8 and TRBJ1-6; D gene ambiguous. Trimming took off 4 bases at V and 7 bases at J, with 12 bases between the two ends. Germline V gene sequence: CDR1 SGHTS, CDR2 YDEGEE. This CDR3 contains 14 residues. Looking up the rest from reference TRBV5-8 and TRBJ1-6 gives the full variable domain: EAGVTQSPTHLIKTRGQQATLRCSPISGHTSVYWYQQALGLGLQFLLWYDEGEERNRGNFPPRFSGRQFPNYSSELNVNALELEDSALYLCASSLRTSNSPLHFGNGTRLTVT.

This clone was counted a few times. The chain combines TRBV6-5 with TRBJ2-7; the D call may be TRBD1 or TRBD2 (5 bases each). CDR1 and CDR2 from the germline V gene are MNHEY and SVGAGI. Trimming took off 6 bases at V and 3 bases at J, with 18 bases between the two ends. The CDR3 runs 15 residues. The CDR3 coding sequence is TGTGCCAGCAGCCCCACGCGGCAGGGAGTCTACGAGCAGTACTTC. Amino acids: CASSPTRQGVYEQYF.

This clone occurred a few times. This CDR3 is CASSRPDRGRTGANVLTF. In DNA form, the CDR3 reads TGTGCCAGTAGTCGACCGGACAGGGGACGCACTGGGGCCAACGTCCTGACTTTC. This chain connects TRBV19 to TRBJ2-6; 9 bases fit TRBD1. From germline, CDR1 is LNHDA and CDR2 SQIVND (reference sequence). Losses at the gene ends were 5 bases for V and 2 bases for J; bases not matched to a gene: 10. There are 18 residues in the CDR3.

In its sample, this clone was seen a few times. CDR3 protein: CACYASGANVLTF. CDR3 nucleotide sequence: TGTGCCTGTTACGCGTCTGGGGCCAACGTCCTGACTTTC. The chain uses TRBV30 and TRBJ2-6; no definite D call. Germline CDR1 GTSNPN, CDR2 SVGIG (reference sequence). This CDR3 contains 13 residues. The germline V and J ends were trimmed by 6 bases and 1 base, with 7 bases remaining between them.

This clone was observed at least ten times. CDR3: CASGGSSSYNEQFF. For the CDR3, the DNA is TGTGCCAGCGGGGGGTCGAGCTCCTACAATGAGCAGTTCTTC. J is TRBJ2-1 and V is TRBV2, with D tentatively TRBD2 (6 bases). The germline V gene has CDR1 SNHLY and CDR2 FYNNEI. Deletions cut 8 bases from V and 0 bases from J, with 11 bases between. The CDR3 has 14 amino acids.

The chain recombines TRBV5-4 with TRBJ2-5; 12 nucleotides align to TRBD1. The CDR3 sequence is 15 residues long. CDR1 is SGHNT, CDR2 YYREEE, per germline (reference sequence). V shed 1 base and J 4 bases; nucleotides not matched to a gene: 2. Here the CDR3 DNA reads TGTGCCAGCAGCTTGCCGGGACAGGGGGCAGAGACCCAGTACTTC. Protein sequence: CASSLPGQGAETQYF. Looking up the rest from reference TRBV5-4 and TRBJ2-5 gives the full variable domain: ETGVTQSPTHLIKTRGQQVTLRCSSQSGHNTVSWYQQALGQGPQFIFQYYREEENGRGNFPPRFSGLQFPNYSSELNVNALELDDSALYLCASSLPGQGAETQYFGPGTRLLVL.

There are a few counts of this clone. The chain links TRBV14 to TRBJ2-4; D unresolved. V was clipped by 5 bases and J by 1 base, with 9 bases between them. There are 14 residues in the CDR3. Looked up from germline, CDR1 is SGHDN and CDR2 is FVKESK. The CDR3 DNA sequence: TGTGCCAGCAGCACCGGTGAGGCCAAAAACATTCAGTACTTC. The encoded protein is CASSTGEAKNIQYF.

The chain uses TRBV28 and TRBJ1-4, with D possibly being TRBD1 (6 bases). V dropped 4 bases and J dropped 7 bases, with 13 bases sitting between them. This CDR3 has 14 amino acids. Germline CDR1 and CDR2: MDHEN and SYDVKM. The CDR3 sequence: CASSSPGAFEKLFF. CDR3 in DNA: TGTGCCAGCAGTTCTCCGGGGGCGTTTGAAAAACTGTTTTTT.

V gene TRBV6-4 combines with J gene TRBJ1-1; D not certain. V was trimmed by 3 bases and J by 3 bases, leaving 2 bases between them. CDR3 length: 11 amino acids. Germline CDR1 and CDR2: MRHNA and SNTAGT. This CDR3 reads CASSDDTEAFF. CDR3 in DNA: TGTGCCAGCAGTGATGACACTGAAGCTTTCTTT.

Notes on this clone: This sample includes further DNA sequences coding for the same CDR3. This chain uses TRBV9 with TRBJ2-6, with D maybe TRBD1 (5 bases). The V end lost 3 bases, the J end lost 1 base, and 8 bases lay between the germline ends. CDR1 and CDR2 (germline): SGDLS, YYNGEE. The CDR3 totals 15 residues. In DNA, the CDR3 is TGTGCCAGCAGCGCGGCAGGGTCTGGGGCCAACGTCCTGACTTTC. Its protein is CASSAAGSGANVLTF.

This clone was recorded at least ten times. The genes are TRBV15 and TRBJ1-6; 7 bases agree with TRBD1. The CDR3 is 15 residues long. CDR1 is LNHNV and CDR2 is YYDKDF in the germline V gene (reference sequence). After removal of 5 bases from V and 0 bases from J, the junction contained 1 base not matched to a gene. CDR3 in DNA: TGTGCCACCAGCCAGGGGGACTCCTATAATTCACCCCTCCACTTT. Its protein is CATSQGDSYNSPLHF.

This clone showed up many times. The chain recombines TRBV5-1 with TRBJ2-2; D may correspond to TRBD1 or TRBD2 (5 bases each). V lost 3 bases to trimming and J lost 5 bases, with 14 bases between them. CDR1 and CDR2 (germline): SGHRS, YFSETQ. The CDR3 has 15 amino acids. CDR3 sequence: CASSSGTLGTGELFF. CDR3 nucleotides: TGCGCCAGCAGCTCCGGGACCCTCGGGACCGGGGAGCTGTTTTTT.

The J gene is TRBJ2-5, the V gene TRBV9; tentative D call: TRBD2 (7 bases). Trimming cost V 4 bases and J 5 bases, with 15 bases left between them. The germline V gene encodes CDR1 SGDLS and CDR2 YYNGEE. CDR3 length equals 14 residues. The DNA of the CDR3 is TGTGCCAGCAGCAAAGATGGGGGGGCGGAGACCCAGTACTTC. Its protein is CASSKDGGAETQYF.

This rearrangement joins TRBV27 to TRBJ2-7; D is unresolved. CDR1 and CDR2 from the germline V gene are MNHEY and SMNVEV (reference sequence). Between the trimmed V and J ends, which lost 3 bases and 3 bases, there was a span of 12 bases. The CDR3 runs 14 residues. The CDR3 loop reads CASSFVSRIYEQYF. CDR3 bases: TGTGCCAGCAGTTTTGTTAGCAGGATCTACGAGCAGTACTTC.

J is TRBJ2-5 and V is TRBV7-2, with D perhaps TRBD2 (5 bases). In germline, CDR1 is SGHTA, CDR2 FQGNSA. Trimming pared 5 bases from V and 5 bases from J, leaving 15 bases between. There are 14 residues in the CDR3. The CDR3 protein is CASSPGSPGETQYF. In nucleotides, the CDR3 is TGTGCCAGCAGCCCAGGAAGTCCGGGGGAGACCCAGTACTTC.

Comments on this clone: The sample holds other DNA sequences that translate to the same CDR3. V usage is TRBV9 and J usage is TRBJ1-1, with TRBD1 matching over 7 bases. The CDR3 runs 13 residues. Germline trimming cut 2 bases from V and 5 bases from J; bases unmatched to any gene: 3. Germline V lookup: CDR1 SGDLS, CDR2 YYNGEE. CDR3 protein: CASSVAQGTEAFF. CDR3 nucleotide sequence: TGTGCCAGCAGCGTGGCACAGGGGACTGAAGCTTTCTTT.